This T cell receptor beta chain was obtained from a study of blood T cell repertoires in COVID-19. Looking at the study overall: COVID-19 samples collected from the United States, Italy and Spain covered acute and convalescent phases. Nucleic acid was either cDNA or gDNA, and it came from T cells, B-cell-depleted T cells, or PBMCs.

This clone has a single count. Source study methods: The assay estimated nucleated cells by amplifying reference gene primers. Clones were read by immunoSEQ multiplex PCR, and TCRdb kept only the in-frame ones, dropping some. D and trimming come from the DNA, and the V and J calls and clone size come from that table. The data hold 250,000 to 300,000 clones, with approximately 81% observed a single time. Germline-derived CDR1 and CDR2 are GTSNPN and SVGIG (reference sequence). V was pared by 0 bases and J by 6 bases, with 9 bases between. This CDR3 spans 13 amino acids. The chain couples TRBV30 to TRBJ1-5; a weak D match, TRBD1 (5 bases). The sequence was obtained from a woman in her fifties or sixties with active or convalescent COVID-19. Sample: peripheral blood. The CDR3 here is CAWSVQGAQPQHF. The CDR3 nucleotides read TGTGCCTGGAGTGTTCAGGGCGCTCAGCCCCAGCATTTT.